The 27 T cell receptor beta chains given below trace back to one sample, sequenced in a study of T cell repertoires in cytomegalovirus infection. One entry per CDR3 protein results from TCRdb running MiXCR on the reads. The sample carries 250,000 or so distinct CDR3 sequences, over 15% recorded once. Source material: CD8+ T cells from PBMCs. Receptors were obtained from a human donor in good health (CMV status not recorded). Some clones in this sample may be carry-over from other donors' samples.

The genes are TRBV12-3 or TRBV12-4 and TRBJ1-2; TRBD1 aligns across 10 bases. The V segment lost 6 bases and the J segment 0 bases; nucleotides outside the gene matches: 7. The CDR3 sequence is 16 residues long. The CDR3 DNA sequence: TGTGCCAGCAGGAACGACGACAGGGGGCCTAACTATGGCTACACCTTC. As protein: CASRNDDRGPNYGYTF.

This clonotype was counted many times. V usage is TRBV6-6 and J usage is TRBJ2-7; 8 bases agree with TRBD1. Germline CDR1 reads MNHNY; CDR2 reads SVGAGI (reference sequence). The CDR3 consists of 15 residues. Unmatched junction bases numbered 5, after V lost 0 bases and J lost 4 bases. This CDR3 is CASSYSDREGYEQYF. CDR3 DNA sequence: TGTGCCAGCAGTTACTCGGACAGGGAAGGATACGAGCAGTACTTC.

The chain uses TRBV15 and TRBJ1-4; no definite D call. Germline assignment: CDR1 LNHNV and CDR2 YYDKDF (reference sequence). V shed 0 bases and J shed 5 bases, with 10 bases lying between them. This CDR3 has 15 amino acids. The CDR3 coding sequence is TGTGCCACCAGCAGAGATCGTCAGTTGAATGAAAAACTGTTTTTT. Translating gives CATSRDRQLNEKLFF.

V and J are TRBV5-1 and TRBJ1-6; 8 bases fit TRBD1. Trimming cost V 0 bases and J 10 bases; bases outside gene matches: 3. This CDR3 is 14 amino acids long. CDR1 SGHRS and CDR2 YFSETQ come from the germline V gene. CDR3 residues: CASSLGRGQSPLHF. CDR3 nucleotide sequence: TGCGCCAGCAGCTTGGGCAGGGGGCAATCACCCCTCCACTTT.

CDR3 residues: CASSLEFQAQETQYF. CDR3 DNA: TGTGCCAGCAGCTTAGAGTTCCAGGCCCAAGAGACCCAGTACTTC. The V gene is TRBV11-2, the J gene TRBJ2-5, with D hard to call. The CDR3 has 15 amino acids. The germline V gene encodes CDR1 SGHAT and CDR2 FQNNGV. V was pared by 0 bases and J by 1 base, with 9 bases between.

The chain has TRBV14 and TRBJ1-1, with D possibly TRBD1 on 5 matching bases. Trimming stripped 3 bases from V and 6 bases from J, with 14 bases between. Germline V gives CDR1 SGHDN, CDR2 FVKESK. This CDR3 region has 14 residues. In DNA form, the CDR3 reads TGTGCCAGCAGCCAGGGGGTGGCAACCCCTGAAGCTTTCTTT. Protein: CASSQGVATPEAFF.

The chain is built from TRBV20-1 and TRBJ2-7; D might be TRBD1 (5 bases). Per the germline V gene, CDR1 is DFQATT and CDR2 is SNEGSKA (reference sequence). The CDR3 is 16 amino acids. Trimming pared 0 bases from V and 0 bases from J, leaving 15 bases between. The DNA for the CDR3 is TGCAGTGCTAGAGATGAGTTGCAGGGAACCTCCTACGAGCAGTACTTC. Its protein is CSARDELQGTSYEQYF.

There are many counts of this clonotype. The chain uses TRBV7-9 and TRBJ2-7; a possible D gene is TRBD2 (5 bases). Trimming left V 5 bases short and J 2 bases short, with 10 bases between. Germline assignment: CDR1 SEHNR and CDR2 FQNEAQ (reference sequence). The CDR3 covers 13 residues. CDR3 residues: CASSPETTYEQYF. CDR3 nucleotide sequence: TGTGCCAGCAGCCCAGAGACTACCTACGAGCAGTACTTC.

This clonotype was counted only a few times. The V and J genes are TRBV9 and TRBJ1-5; the D is unclear. This CDR3 region has 14 residues. Germline-derived CDR1 and CDR2 are SGDLS and YYNGEE. Trimming removed 3 bases at V and 5 bases at J, with 12 bases between. DNA of the CDR3: TGTGCCAGCAGCGCCCAGGCCGGCGATCAGCCCCAGCATTTT. This gives the protein CASSAQAGDQPQHF.

About this clonotype itself: This clone may be a read error of a much larger clone one base away. The chain joins TRBV7-2 to TRBJ2-1; D not resolved. Germline V gene lookup returns CDR1 SGHTA and CDR2 FQGNSA. CDR3 length: 13 residues. CDR3 amino acids: CASSLVGNNEQIF. The CDR3 DNA reads TGTGCCAGCAGCTTAGTAGGCAACAATGAGCAGATCTTC.

J is TRBJ2-6 and V is TRBV5-1; no reliable D call. Per germline, CDR1 SGHRS and CDR2 YFSETQ. The CDR3 has 14 residues. V shed 5 bases and J shed 2 bases, with 8 bases lying between them. The CDR3 nucleotides are TGCGCCAGCAGTCCAGAACCTGGGGCCAACGTCCTGACTTTC. Translating it yields CASSPEPGANVLTF.

This clonotype was detected a few times. The genes are TRBV19 and TRBJ1-2, with D tentatively TRBD1 (6 bases). From germline, CDR1 is LNHDA and CDR2 SQIVND (reference sequence). This CDR3 contains 12 residues. The germline V and J ends were trimmed by 9 bases and 6 bases, with 14 bases remaining between them. In DNA, the CDR3 is TGTGCCAGCTACCGGGACATCCATGGCTACACCTTC. As protein: CASYRDIHGYTF.

This clonotype was seen more than once but under ten times. The genes are TRBV28 and TRBJ2-7, with D tentatively TRBD1 (6 bases). Germline lookup yields CDR1 MDHEN and CDR2 SYDVKM. The CDR3 sequence is 15 residues long. Between the trimmed V and J ends, which lost 5 bases and 2 bases, there was a span of 16 bases. CDR3 sequence (DNA): TGTGCCAGCAGTCTTGTACGGGACACCCCCTACGAGCAGTACTTC. Translating gives CASSLVRDTPYEQYF.

The chain combines TRBV5-1 with TRBJ2-3, with TRBD2 as a possible D gene (5 bases). The CDR3 has 14 amino acids. V lost 0 bases and J lost 2, with 7 bases in between. Germline-derived CDR1 and CDR2 are SGHRS and YFSETQ. The CDR3 loop is CASSLDGVTDTQYF. CDR3 coding DNA: TGCGCCAGCAGCTTGGACGGGGTCACAGATACGCAGTATTTT.

This clonotype has more than one count but fewer than ten. The chain employs TRBV6-5 and TRBJ1-2; TRBD1 agrees at 8 bases. The germline gives CDR1 MNHEY, CDR2 SVGAGI. The CDR3 consists of 16 residues. V was clipped by 0 bases and J by 4 bases; unmatched bases: 7. CDR3 in DNA: TGTGCCAGCAGTTACTCGGTATCAGGGGGCTCCTATGGCTACACCTTC. This gives the protein CASSYSVSGGSYGYTF.

This rearrangement joins TRBV5-1 to TRBJ1-1; the match to TRBD1 covers 8 bases. Looked up from germline, CDR1 is SGHRS and CDR2 is YFSETQ. V was clipped by 0 bases and J by 7 bases; unmatched bases: 2. The CDR3 runs to 13 residues. In DNA form, the CDR3 reads TGCGCCAGCAGCTTGGCAGGGGGCAGTGAAGCTTTCTTT. Protein sequence: CASSLAGGSEAFF.

In this sample, this clonotype turned up many times. The gene calls are TRBV12-3 or TRBV12-4 and TRBJ1-5; TRBD1 might be the D (5 bases). The CDR3 runs 14 residues. Trimming removed 3 bases at V and 3 bases at J, with 9 bases between. CDR3 loop: CASSFDSYNQPQHF. The CDR3 coding sequence is TGTGCCAGCAGTTTTGACAGTTACAATCAGCCCCAGCATTTT.

This clonotype was seen repeatedly, ten times or more. This chain uses TRBV12-3 or TRBV12-4 with TRBJ2-7; no clear D gene. The V and J ends lost 3 bases and 0 bases respectively, with 12 bases between them. The CDR3 is 15 residues long. CDR3 in DNA: TGTGCCAGCAGTTTTGGTACCAGCGCCTCCTACGAGCAGTACTTC. Its protein product is CASSFGTSASYEQYF.

The genes are TRBV6-2 or TRBV6-3 and TRBJ2-4; D could derive from TRBD1 or TRBD2 (6 bases each). Germline V lookup: CDR1 MNHEY, CDR2 SVGEGT. V was shortened by 6 bases and J by 7 bases, with 19 bases between the two germline ends. The CDR3 is made up of 15 amino acids. The CDR3 region has the DNA TGTGCCAGCAGCCTTACTCAGCCGGGGGCGAACATTCAGTACTTC. It translates to CASSLTQPGANIQYF.

This clonotype was picked up many times. The chain carries TRBV6-2 or TRBV6-3 and TRBJ1-5; D is undetermined. Trimming stripped 5 bases from V and 6 bases from J, with 14 bases between. Germline-derived CDR1 and CDR2 are MNHEY and SVGEGT. CDR3 length equals 14 residues. CDR3 nucleotides: TGTGCCAGCAGTCCCCTCGAGGAAAGTCAGCCCCAGCATTTT. Translating it yields CASSPLEESQPQHF.

This clonotype has more than one count but fewer than ten. The chain combines TRBV11-2 with TRBJ2-3; possibly TRBD1 for D (5 bases). With 1 base removed from V and 2 bases from J, the gap between germline ends came to 10 bases. The CDR3 has 15 amino acids. CDR1 SGHAT and CDR2 FQNNGV come from the germline V gene. CDR3: CASSLGQLDTDTQYF. In nucleotides, the CDR3 is TGTGCCAGCAGCTTAGGACAGTTGGACACAGATACGCAGTATTTT.

The table lists this clonotype with many counts. The V call is TRBV12-3 or TRBV12-4, the J call TRBJ1-1; no definite D call. The CDR3 has 15 residues. V shed 3 bases and J shed 10 bases, with 21 bases lying between them. This chain's CDR3 is CASSFGLGTSSGAFF. CDR3 coding DNA: TGTGCCAGCAGTTTCGGTCTGGGAACGAGTTCGGGAGCTTTCTTT.

The chain combines TRBV5-6 with TRBJ2-4, with D possibly being TRBD2 (5 bases). The CDR3 consists of 14 residues. CDR1 is SGHDT and CDR2 is YYEEEE in the germline V gene. The V end was cut by 4 bases, the J end by 1 base, with 9 bases between. The CDR3 is CASSLSAAKNIQYF. For the CDR3, the DNA is TGTGCCAGCAGCCTTAGCGCGGCCAAAAACATTCAGTACTTC.

This chain uses TRBV3-1 with TRBJ2-1; TRBD2 matches 9 bases. Germline V gives CDR1 LGHDT, CDR2 YNNKEL (reference sequence). V shed 4 bases, J shed 4 bases, and the junction held 8 bases outside the gene matches. The CDR3 is 16 residues long. CDR3 coding DNA: TGTGCCAGCAGCCCGCGACTAGCGGAGATATACAATGAGCAGTTCTTC. Protein: CASSPRLAEIYNEQFF.

This clonotype appeared a few times. The V call is TRBV27, the J call TRBJ2-5; D gene ambiguous. The CDR3 is made up of 13 amino acids. Trimming pared 6 bases from V and 0 bases from J, leaving 8 bases between. Germline assignment: CDR1 MNHEY and CDR2 SMNVEV (reference sequence). CDR3 loop: CASRADYQETQYF. The CDR3 DNA is TGTGCCAGCAGGGCAGATTACCAAGAGACCCAGTACTTC.

This clonotype was counted between two and nine times. The chain has TRBV28 and TRBJ2-1; 7 bases align to TRBD1. The junction had 11 bases not matched to a gene; V was cut back by 6 bases and J by 9 bases. The CDR3 sequence is 14 residues long. CDR1 and CDR2 (germline): MDHEN, SYDVKM. The CDR3 DNA follows: TGTGCCAGCAGATATCCGGGACAGTCGCGTGAGCAGTTCTTC. As protein: CASRYPGQSREQFF. The full variable domain, in which reference TRBV28 and TRBJ2-1 provide the parts outside the CDR3, is DVKVTQSSRYLVKRTGEKVFLECVQDMDHENMFWYRQDPGLGLRLIYFSYDVKMKEKGDIPEGYSVSREKKERFSLILESASTNQTSMYLCASRYPGQSREQFFGPGTRLTVL.

This clonotype was observed many times. The CDR3 nucleotides read TGTGCCAGCAGACCAAGCGGGGTAGGAGGCTATGGCTACACCTTC. Translated, it gives CASRPSGVGGYGYTF. The rearrangement links TRBV28 to TRBJ1-2; D gene unclear. CDR1 is MDHEN and CDR2 is SYDVKM in the germline V gene. The CDR3 loop spans 15 amino acids. The germline V and J ends were trimmed by 6 bases and 4 bases, with 18 bases remaining between them.